Below are 8 T cell receptor beta chains sequenced from a single sample in a study of read filtering for tumor transcriptome and immune sequencing. This library used roughly 430 ng RNA and molecular barcoded adaptors spanning alpha/delta and beta/gamma chains. TCRdb reprocessed the reads with MiXCR, giving one entry per CDR3 protein. Of about 58,000 distinct CDR3 sequences in the sample, 9% to 15% were seen once. The sample was a population of CD138-negative cells sorted from bone marrow. These receptor sequences come from a donor at least 40 years old with multiple myeloma.

This clonotype was found many times. The chain couples TRBV4-1 to TRBJ2-3; 7 nucleotides line up with TRBD2. The ends lost 1 base at V and 6 bases at J; junction bases unmatched: 13. The CDR3 length is 17 residues. Per the germline V gene, CDR1 is MGHRA and CDR2 is YSYEKL. CDR3 sequence (DNA): TGCGCCAGCAGCCAAGGGGAGTGGCGGGGGAGTTCCGATACGCAGTATTTT. It yields the protein CASSQGEWRGSSDTQYF.

This clonotype was detected ten times or more. The chain carries TRBV9 and TRBJ1-1; no definite D call. CDR1 SGDLS and CDR2 YYNGEE come from the germline V gene. V was cut by 0 bases and J by 1 base, with 13 bases left in between. The CDR3 loop spans 16 amino acids. CDR3 DNA: TGTGCCAGCAGCGTAGGGGGAGGCTCCTGGAACACTGAAGCTTTCTTT. This gives the protein CASSVGGGSWNTEAFF.

This clonotype was seen only a few times. The V gene is TRBV3-1, the J gene TRBJ2-5; 14 bases are shared with TRBD2. The CDR3 is 14 residues long. Germline values: CDR1 LGHDT, CDR2 YNNKEL (reference sequence). The trim removed 6 bases at V and 8 bases at J, leaving 5 bases unmatched. The CDR3: CASRHGTSGGTQYF. CDR3 bases: TGTGCCAGCAGGCATGGGACTAGCGGGGGTACCCAGTACTTC.

This clonotype was recorded many times. The V call is TRBV7-9, the J call TRBJ2-3; 13 nucleotides match TRBD2. The CDR3 contains 16 residues. The J segment lost 8 bases and the V segment lost 7 bases, leaving 12 bases of the junction unmatched. The germline V gene encodes CDR1 SEHNR and CDR2 FQNEAQ (reference sequence). Written as DNA, the CDR3 is TGTGCCAGCACCACTAGCGGGGGGGCAAGCGGCGGTACGCAGTATTTT. Protein product: CASTTSGGASGGTQYF. Full variable domain (remainder filled in from reference TRBV7-9 and TRBJ2-3): DTGVSQNPRHKITKRGQNVTFRCDPISEHNRLYWYRQTLGQGPEFLTYFQNEAQLEKSRLLSDRFSAERPKGSFSTLEIQRTEQGDSAMYLCASTTSGGASGGTQYFGPGTRLTVL.

This clonotype was recorded at least ten times. This rearrangement joins TRBV6-2 or TRBV6-3 to TRBJ2-4; no definite D call. The CDR3 has 16 residues. Trimming took 3 bases from V and 2 from J, leaving 14 bases between them. The germline gives CDR1 MNHEY, CDR2 SVGEGT. The CDR3 nucleotides are TGTGCCAGCAGTTATCTGGGGTTGGGGTCCAAAAACATTCAGTACTTC. It yields the protein CASSYLGLGSKNIQYF.

This clonotype was detected a few times. This sequence joins TRBV29-1 and TRBJ2-5, with D perhaps TRBD1 or TRBD2 (5 bases each). CDR1 SQVTM and CDR2 ANQGSEA come from the germline V gene. The CDR3 extends over 15 amino acids. V was pared by 3 bases and J by 5 bases, with 19 bases between. The CDR3 is CSVDAVPRGGETQYF. The CDR3 DNA reads TGCAGCGTTGACGCAGTACCGAGGGGCGGCGAGACCCAGTACTTC.

This clonotype came up a few times. This chain connects TRBV5-1 to TRBJ2-3, with TRBD2 matching 13 bases. V lost 4 bases to trimming and J lost 5 bases; unmatched junction nucleotides: 4. CDR1 SGHRS and CDR2 YFSETQ come from the germline V gene. The CDR3 covers 15 residues. CDR3 sequence: CASSRRTSGGDTQYF. CDR3 in DNA: TGCGCCAGCAGCAGGAGGACTAGCGGGGGAGATACGCAGTATTTT.

This clonotype was detected ten times or more. This sequence joins TRBV6-5 and TRBJ2-1, with TRBD2 matching 9 bases. The CDR3 spans 16 residues. The germline V gene encodes CDR1 MNHEY and CDR2 SVGAGI. The ends lost 6 bases at V and 5 bases at J; junction bases unmatched: 11. CDR3 amino acids: CASSYSGGEGDNEQFF. In nucleotides, the CDR3 is TGTGCCAGCAGCTATAGCGGGGGCGAGGGGGACAATGAGCAGTTCTTC.